These 3 T cell receptor beta chains originate from one sample sequenced in a study of cytomegalovirus exposure and HLA in healthy donors. The PCR contained 60 Vbeta and 13 Jbeta primers. Measured with immunoSEQ multiplex PCR; TCRdb has only the in-frame clones, and not every one. The sample carries 150,000 or so clones, roughly 84% recorded once. Source material: PBMCs. Receptor source: a man in his late teens or twenties in good health and CMV-seronegative.

With regard to this clone: Additional DNA sequences in this sample encode the identical CDR3. V and J are TRBV11-2 and TRBJ2-2, with D possibly matching TRBD2 (6 bases). This CDR3 has 16 amino acids. Germline values: CDR1 SGHAT, CDR2 FQNNGV. Trimming left V 7 bases short and J 0 bases short, with 15 bases between. The CDR3 DNA reads as TGTGCCAGCACCGGAGGGGCCGATGCGAACACCGGGGAGCTGTTTTTT. This translates into CASTGGADANTGELFF.

V and J are TRBV7-2 and TRBJ1-1; 10 bases agree with TRBD1. Germline CDR1 is SGHTA and CDR2 is FQGNSA. The CDR3 loop spans 14 amino acids. Trimming took 6 bases from V and 8 from J; bases not matched to a gene: 9. The CDR3 sequence is CASSEDRGIREAFF. The CDR3 DNA is TGTGCCAGCAGTGAGGACAGGGGGATCCGAGAAGCTTTCTTT.

The rearrangement uses TRBV5-1 and TRBJ1-1; D ambiguous. This CDR3 has 13 residues. The V and J ends lost 2 bases and 6 bases respectively, with 11 bases between them. Per the germline V gene, CDR1 is SGHRS and CDR2 is YFSETQ. The CDR3 DNA is TGCGCCAGCAGCTTTCCCGGAGGCGCTGAAGCTTTCTTT. It specifies CASSFPGGAEAFF.